This TCR beta chain was recovered during a study of T cells after yellow fever vaccination. General study findings and limits: Contamination of FACS-sorted repertoires by abundant clonotypes from the bulk population could occur. Re-detected after boosting: most primary clones, around 96% of CD4 and under 90% of CD8. It was the secondary response that reached its peak faster, day 5 versus 15, but it was weaker.

About this clonotype itself: Its target is unknown.

The length of the CDR3 is 16 residues. Losses at the gene ends were 1 base for V and 0 bases for J; bases not matched to a gene: 3. CDR1 and CDR2 from the germline V gene are MNHGY and SVAAGI. The study made its TCR cDNA through 5'RACE template switching. That step introduced a universal primer site along with UMIs. TCRdb fed the 5' RACE reads into MiXCR, producing one record per CDR3 protein. The data show under 400,000 distinct CDR3 sequences, about an eighth seen once. The chain uses TRBV6-9 and TRBJ1-5, with 7 bases fitting TRBD1. The sequence derives from a man aged 18 to 29 who received the YFV17D yellow fever vaccine. The sequencing here drew on CD4+ T cells sorted from PBMCs, taken 15 days after the yellow fever booster vaccination. The DNA for the CDR3 is TGTGCCAGCAGTTATTGGACAGGTTATAGCAATCAGCCCCAGCATTTT. It encodes CASSYWTGYSNQPQHF.